These 6 T cell receptor beta chains came from one sample sequenced in a study of shared clonotypes between healthy human individuals. The repertoire was sequenced with immunoSEQ multiplex PCR; TCRdb's copy has only in-frame clones and lacks some. The sample lists hundreds of thousands of clones, about 97% seen once, with approximately 0.32% in the top ten. The sample was memory CD8+ T cells sorted from blood. The sample's subset: CD45RO+ cells pooled with CCR7-negative TemRA cells. The receptors were gathered from a man aged 25 to 45 in good health.

The genes are TRBV11-2 and TRBJ2-7; possibly TRBD1 for D (6 bases). V lost 1 base, J lost 2 bases, and 12 bases lay in between. Germline V gene sequence: CDR1 SGHAT, CDR2 FQNNGV. The length of the CDR3 is 15 residues. This CDR3 is CASSLAGTKTYEQYF. CDR3 DNA: TGTGCCAGCAGCTTAGCAGGGACAAAAACCTACGAGCAGTACTTC.

This clone was observed once. This chain connects TRBV18 to TRBJ2-7; weak D call: TRBD2 (6 bases). This CDR3 is built from 14 residues. Germline V gives CDR1 KGHSH, CDR2 LQKENI. Trimming shortened V by 5 bases and J by 0 bases, and 11 bases separated the two germline ends. Here the CDR3 DNA reads TGTGCCAGCTCATACGGACTAACCTCCTACGAGCAGTACTTC. Protein: CASSYGLTSYEQYF. The full variable domain, completed using reference TRBV18 and TRBJ2-7, is NAGVMQNPRHLVRRRGQEARLRCSPMKGHSHVYWYRQLPEEGLKFMVYLQKENIIDESGMPKERFSAEFPKEGPSILRIQQVVRGDSAAYFCASSYGLTSYEQYFGPGTRLTVT.

CDR3 DNA: TGCGCCAGCAGCCAAGATCGCAGCGGGAGAGGGGCAGATACGCAGTATTTT. Amino acid sequence: CASSQDRSGRGADTQYF. This rearrangement joins TRBV4-1 to TRBJ2-3; TRBD2 matches at 8 bases. Germline-derived CDR1 and CDR2 are MGHRA and YSYEKL. Germline trimming cut 0 bases from V and 4 bases from J; bases unmatched to any gene: 9. This CDR3 comprises 17 residues.

The rearrangement links TRBV7-2 to TRBJ2-7, with unresolved D. Germline CDR1 SGHTA, CDR2 FQGNSA. This CDR3 is built from 15 residues. V lost 2 bases and J lost 1, with 12 bases in between. The CDR3 loop is CASSLTGPRSYEQYF. CDR3 DNA: TGTGCCAGCAGCTTAACGGGCCCCCGGTCCTACGAGCAGTACTTC.

The rearrangement joins TRBV28 to TRBJ1-1; D unclear. V was pared by 5 bases and J by 8 bases, with 12 bases between. The CDR3 has 12 amino acids. Germline V gene sequence: CDR1 MDHEN, CDR2 SYDVKM. The CDR3 loop reads CASSLRTHEAFF. In nucleotides, the CDR3 is TGTGCCAGCAGTCTCAGGACGCACGAAGCTTTCTTT.

The CDR3 region is CASSEGARGNTIYF. In DNA form, the CDR3 reads TGTGCCAGCAGCGAGGGGGCGCGAGGAAACACCATATATTTT. This chain connects TRBV7-6 to TRBJ1-3, with 7 bases that match TRBD1. The CDR3 has 14 amino acids. The germline CDR1 and CDR2 sequences are SGHVS and FNYEAQ. Unmatched junction bases numbered 5, after V lost 5 bases and J lost 4 bases.